The source of this T cell receptor (beta chain) is a study of beta chain features in type 1 diabetes. Each donor gave one heparinised blood draw averaging about 110 mL. Concerning this clone: Its antigen is not identified.

This CDR3 has 14 amino acids. Germline loops: CDR1 SQVTM, CDR2 ANQGSEA. The V gene end was trimmed by 7 bases and the J gene end by 5 bases; junction bases not matched to a gene: 6. Study findings and constraints: Naive, central memory and regulatory TCRB repertoires appeared more similar among patients than healthy donors. Patients with Type 1 diabetes showed moderately but significantly shorter TCRB CDR3s in all four CD4+ subsets.

Expressed TCRB transcripts were sequenced, since all the RNA that had been isolated was reverse transcribed. TCRdb's table, derived via immunoSEQ multiplex PCR, lists solely in-frame clones and lacks some. The data hold fewer than 200,000 clones, with under 13% observed a single time. This chain connects TRBV29-1 to TRBJ2-1, with 12 bases identical to TRBD1. The sequenced material came from central memory CD4+ T cells from blood. The source of this sequence is a man aged 25 to 40 with type 1 diabetes. The CDR3 sequence: CSAQGQGAHNEQFF. In DNA, the CDR3 is TGCAGCGCCCAGGGACAGGGGGCCCACAATGAGCAGTTCTTC.